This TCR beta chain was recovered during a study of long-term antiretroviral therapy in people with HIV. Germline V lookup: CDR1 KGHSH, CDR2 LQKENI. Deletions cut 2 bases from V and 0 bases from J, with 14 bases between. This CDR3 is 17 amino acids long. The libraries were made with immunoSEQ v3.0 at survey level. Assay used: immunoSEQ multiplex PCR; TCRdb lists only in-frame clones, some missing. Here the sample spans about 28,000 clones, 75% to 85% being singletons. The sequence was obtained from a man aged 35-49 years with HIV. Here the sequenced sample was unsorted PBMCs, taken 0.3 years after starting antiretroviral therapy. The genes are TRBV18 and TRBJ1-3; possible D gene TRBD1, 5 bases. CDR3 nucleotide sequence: TGTGCCAGCTCACCAAGGGACGGAGTAGACTCTGGAAACACCATATATTTT. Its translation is CASSPRDGVDSGNTIYF.